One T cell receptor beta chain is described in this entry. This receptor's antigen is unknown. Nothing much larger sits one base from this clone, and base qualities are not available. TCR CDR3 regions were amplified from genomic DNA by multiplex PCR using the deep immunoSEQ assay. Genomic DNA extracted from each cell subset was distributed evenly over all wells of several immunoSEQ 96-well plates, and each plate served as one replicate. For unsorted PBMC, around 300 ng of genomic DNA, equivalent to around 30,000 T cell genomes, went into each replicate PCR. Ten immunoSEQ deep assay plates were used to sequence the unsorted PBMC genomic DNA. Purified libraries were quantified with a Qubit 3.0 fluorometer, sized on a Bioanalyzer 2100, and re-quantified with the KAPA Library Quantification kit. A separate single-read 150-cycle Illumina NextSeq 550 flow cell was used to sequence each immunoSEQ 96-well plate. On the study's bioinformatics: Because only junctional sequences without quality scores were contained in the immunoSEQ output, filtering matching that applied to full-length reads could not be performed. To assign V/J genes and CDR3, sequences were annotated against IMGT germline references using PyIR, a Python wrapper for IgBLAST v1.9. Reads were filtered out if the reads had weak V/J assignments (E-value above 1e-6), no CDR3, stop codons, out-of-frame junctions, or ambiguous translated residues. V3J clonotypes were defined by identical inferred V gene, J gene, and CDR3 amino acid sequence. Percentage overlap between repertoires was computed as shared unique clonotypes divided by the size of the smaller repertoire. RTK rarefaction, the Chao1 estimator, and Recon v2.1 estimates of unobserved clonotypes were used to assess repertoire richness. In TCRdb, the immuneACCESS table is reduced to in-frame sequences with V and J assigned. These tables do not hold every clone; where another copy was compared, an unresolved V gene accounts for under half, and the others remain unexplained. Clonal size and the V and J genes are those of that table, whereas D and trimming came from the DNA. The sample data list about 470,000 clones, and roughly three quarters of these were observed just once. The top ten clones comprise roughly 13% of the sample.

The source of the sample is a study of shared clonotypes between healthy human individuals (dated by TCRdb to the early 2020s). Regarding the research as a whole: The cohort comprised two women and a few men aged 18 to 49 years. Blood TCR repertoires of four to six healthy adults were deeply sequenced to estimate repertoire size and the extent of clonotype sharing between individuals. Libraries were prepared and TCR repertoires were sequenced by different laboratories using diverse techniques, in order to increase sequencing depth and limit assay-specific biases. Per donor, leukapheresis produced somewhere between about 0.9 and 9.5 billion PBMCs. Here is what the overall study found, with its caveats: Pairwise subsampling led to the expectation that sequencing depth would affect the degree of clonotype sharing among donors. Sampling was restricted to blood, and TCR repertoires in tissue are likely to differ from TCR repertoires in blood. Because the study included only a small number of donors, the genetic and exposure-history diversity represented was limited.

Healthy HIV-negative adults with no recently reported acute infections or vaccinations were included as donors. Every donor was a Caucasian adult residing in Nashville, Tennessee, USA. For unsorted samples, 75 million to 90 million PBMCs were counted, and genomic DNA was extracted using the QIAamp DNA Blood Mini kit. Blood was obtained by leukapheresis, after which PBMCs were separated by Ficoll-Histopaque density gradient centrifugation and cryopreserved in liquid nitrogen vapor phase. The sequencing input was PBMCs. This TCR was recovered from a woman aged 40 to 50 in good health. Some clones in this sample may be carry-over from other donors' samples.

CDR3 region: CASSPWTLGYTF. Read as DNA, the sequence is TGTGCCAGCAGCCCTTGGACGCTTGGCTACACCTTC. The V gene is TRBV5-8 and the J gene is TRBJ1-2; no D gene can be assigned with confidence. The CDR1 and CDR2 encoded by the germline V gene are SGHTS and YDEGEE. V loses 4 bases of germline sequence and J loses 7 bases, and the interval between the two ends is 11 bases. The CDR3 covers 12 residues, taking in both the cysteine and the phenylalanine. Only the CDR3 part of the read is kept: 36 bases, read in frame from the first base.